This T cell receptor beta chain emerged from a study of blood T cells in healthy people across ages. Points from the study as a whole: Age advanced and TCR beta diversity per million T cells fell, roughly linearly.

The CDR3 length is 12 residues. V was clipped by 6 bases and J by 7 bases, with 10 bases between them. About this clonotype: Its antigen is unidentified.

The authors ran a second PCR of 7 to 11 cycles using a sample-barcoded 5' primer and a J-beta primer mix. Each CDR3 protein gets one entry after TCRdb re-called the 5' RACE reads with MiXCR. The sample includes 1.4 million or so distinct CDR3 sequences, about 42% seen only once; the top ten take less than 5%. The chain combines TRBV12-3 or TRBV12-4 with TRBJ2-1, with D possibly being TRBD2 (5 bases). The specimen sequenced was blood. This TCR derives from a young woman in good health. The CDR3 sequence is CASSGPGNEQFF. The DNA of the CDR3 is TGTGCCAGCAGCGGACCGGGAAATGAGCAGTTCTTC.